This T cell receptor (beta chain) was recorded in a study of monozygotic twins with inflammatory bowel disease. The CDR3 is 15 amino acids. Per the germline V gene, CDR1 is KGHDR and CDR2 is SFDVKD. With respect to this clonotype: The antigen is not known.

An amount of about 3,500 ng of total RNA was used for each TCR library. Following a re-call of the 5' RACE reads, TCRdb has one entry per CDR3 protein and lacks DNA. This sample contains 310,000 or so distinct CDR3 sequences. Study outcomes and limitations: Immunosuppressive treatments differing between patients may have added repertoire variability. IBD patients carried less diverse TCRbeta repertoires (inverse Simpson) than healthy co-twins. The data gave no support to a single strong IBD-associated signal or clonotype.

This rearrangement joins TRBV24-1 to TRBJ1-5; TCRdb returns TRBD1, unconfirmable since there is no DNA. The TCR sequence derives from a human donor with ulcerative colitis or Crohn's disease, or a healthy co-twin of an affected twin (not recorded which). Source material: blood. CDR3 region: CATSDGTGLNQPQHF.